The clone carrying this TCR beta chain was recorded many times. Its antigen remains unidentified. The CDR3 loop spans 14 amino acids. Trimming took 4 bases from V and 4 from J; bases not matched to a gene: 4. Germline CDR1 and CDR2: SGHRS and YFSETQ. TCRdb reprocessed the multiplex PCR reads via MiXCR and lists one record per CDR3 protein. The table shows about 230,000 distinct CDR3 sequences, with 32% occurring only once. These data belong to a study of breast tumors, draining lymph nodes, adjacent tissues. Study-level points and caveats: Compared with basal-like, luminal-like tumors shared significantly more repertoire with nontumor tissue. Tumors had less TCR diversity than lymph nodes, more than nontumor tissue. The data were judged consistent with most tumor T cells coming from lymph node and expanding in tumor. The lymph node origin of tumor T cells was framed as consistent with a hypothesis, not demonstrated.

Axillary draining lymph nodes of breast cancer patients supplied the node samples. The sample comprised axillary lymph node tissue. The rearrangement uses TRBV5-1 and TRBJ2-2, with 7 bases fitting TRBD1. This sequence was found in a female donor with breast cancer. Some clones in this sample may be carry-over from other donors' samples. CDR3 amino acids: CASSLDRPTGELFF. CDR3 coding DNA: TGCGCCAGCAGCCTGGACAGGCCCACCGGGGAGCTGTTTTTT.